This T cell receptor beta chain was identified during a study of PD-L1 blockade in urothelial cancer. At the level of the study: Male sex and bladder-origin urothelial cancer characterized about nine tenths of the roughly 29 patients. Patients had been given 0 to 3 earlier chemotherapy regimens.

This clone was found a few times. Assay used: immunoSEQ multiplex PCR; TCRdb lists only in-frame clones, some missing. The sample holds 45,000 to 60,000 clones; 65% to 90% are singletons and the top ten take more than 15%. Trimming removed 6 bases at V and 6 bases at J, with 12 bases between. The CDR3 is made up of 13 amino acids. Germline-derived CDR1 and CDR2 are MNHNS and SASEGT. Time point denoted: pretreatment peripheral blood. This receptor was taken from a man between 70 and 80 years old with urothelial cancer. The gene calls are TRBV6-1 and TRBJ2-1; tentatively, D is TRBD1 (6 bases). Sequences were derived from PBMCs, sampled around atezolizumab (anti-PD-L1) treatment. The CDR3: CASREGHLNEQFF. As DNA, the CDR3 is TGTGCCAGCAGAGAGGGACACCTCAATGAGCAGTTCTTC.